This entry lists 31 T cell receptor beta chains sequenced from one sample in a study of T cells in Graves' hyperthyroidism and ophthalmopathy. RNA transcripts provided the source from which TCR beta CDR3 regions were amplified. The HTBI primer set served for first-round RT-PCR of the TCR CDR3. TCRdb independently ran MiXCR on the multiplex PCR reads; one entry per CDR3 protein. Here the sample spans 350,000 to 500,000 distinct CDR3 sequences, approximately 15% being singletons. Sequences were obtained from blood. Receptors originate from a woman in her late teens or twenties with Graves' hyperthyroidism.

There are a few counts of this clonotype. The chain links TRBV30 to TRBJ1-5, with D hard to call. CDR1 GTSNPN and CDR2 SVGIG come from the germline V gene (reference sequence). The CDR3 runs to 13 residues. Trimming cost V 7 bases and J 2 bases, with 12 bases left between them. The CDR3 loop is CAFTDGGNQPQHF. The CDR3 DNA reads TGTGCCTTCACAGATGGGGGCAATCAGCCCCAGCATTTT.

This clonotype was counted between two and nine times. The rearrangement uses TRBV3-1 and TRBJ1-2, with TRBD1 as a possible D gene (6 bases). Germline V gene data show CDR1 as LGHDT and CDR2 as YNNKEL (reference sequence). The length of the CDR3 is 13 residues. Trimming left V 4 bases short and J 7 bases short, with 13 bases between. The CDR3 DNA follows: TGTGCCAGCAGCCCGATGGACAGCCTTGGCTACACCTTC. This translates into CASSPMDSLGYTF. The complete variable domain, with remaining parts taken from reference TRBV3-1 and TRBJ1-2, reads DTAVSQTPKYLVTQMGNDKSIKCEQNLGHDTMYWYKQDSKKFLKIMFSYNNKELIINETVPNRFSPKSPDKAHLNLHINSLELGDSAVYFCASSPMDSLGYTFGSGTRLTVV.

This clonotype was seen repeatedly, ten times or more. This rearrangement joins TRBV18 to TRBJ2-7; TRBD1 might be the D (5 bases). The V end lost 6 bases, the J end lost 0 bases, and 9 bases lay between the germline ends. The CDR3 loop spans 13 amino acids. In germline, CDR1 is KGHSH, CDR2 LQKENI. The CDR3 region has the DNA TGTGCCAGCTCCCCGGACAACTCCTACGAGCAGTACTTC. It translates to CASSPDNSYEQYF.

This clonotype was found a few times. The chain carries TRBV4-3 and TRBJ1-4, with D perhaps matching TRBD1 (6 bases). This CDR3 contains 15 residues. Germline CDR1 LGHNA, CDR2 YSLEER. Trimming removed 1 base from V and 7 bases from J, with 13 bases in between. The CDR3 reads CASSQVGGRREKLFF. The CDR3 DNA is TGCGCCAGCAGCCAAGTGGGGGGGCGCCGTGAAAAACTGTTTTTT.

This rearrangement joins TRBV5-1 to TRBJ2-3; perhaps TRBD1 as D (6 bases). Between the trimmed V and J ends, which lost 4 bases and 0 bases, there was a span of 12 bases. CDR1 is SGHRS and CDR2 is YFSETQ in the germline V gene. CDR3 size: 15 residues. The CDR3 sequence is CASSTHRESTDTQYF. In DNA form, the CDR3 reads TGCGCCAGCAGCACTCACAGGGAGAGCACAGATACGCAGTATTTT.

V is TRBV19 and J is TRBJ1-2; 9 bases align to TRBD1. The J segment lost 4 bases and the V segment lost 5 bases, leaving 8 bases of the junction unmatched. Germline CDR1 LNHDA, CDR2 SQIVND (reference sequence). The CDR3 sequence is 15 residues long. Here the CDR3 reads CASSVDGTGFYGYTF. The CDR3 DNA reads as TGTGCCAGTAGTGTCGACGGGACAGGGTTCTATGGCTACACCTTC.

This chain connects TRBV4-1 to TRBJ2-2; possible D gene TRBD2, 6 bases. Trimming took 1 base from V and 0 from J, leaving 6 bases between them. CDR3 size: 15 residues. Germline lookup yields CDR1 MGHRA and CDR2 YSYEKL. CDR3 nucleotides: TGCGCCAGCAGCCAAGGACTAGCGAACACCGGGGAGCTGTTTTTT. Encoded protein: CASSQGLANTGELFF.

The chain carries TRBV28 and TRBJ2-1; 9 bases are a match to TRBD2. The CDR3 is 15 residues long. V lost 5 bases, J lost 4 bases, and 6 bases stayed unmatched. Germline V gives CDR1 MDHEN, CDR2 SYDVKM. The CDR3 DNA sequence: TGTGCCAGCAGTGAATGGCGGGAGGGATACAATGAGCAGTTCTTC. Translation gives CASSEWREGYNEQFF.

Many counts were recorded for this clonotype. The genes are TRBV20-1 and TRBJ1-4; TRBD1 agrees at 7 bases. From germline, CDR1 is DFQATT and CDR2 SNEGSKA (reference sequence). With V trimmed by 5 bases and J by 7 bases, 10 bases remained unmatched. This CDR3 is 14 amino acids long. The DNA of the CDR3 is TGCAGTGCTCAGGGACAGTCTAGCGGTGAAAAACTGTTTTTT. Translating gives CSAQGQSSGEKLFF.

This clonotype was observed many times. V is TRBV28 and J is TRBJ1-4; no clear D gene. CDR1 and CDR2 (germline): MDHEN, SYDVKM. The CDR3 runs to 15 residues. The V gene lost 6 bases and the J gene lost 0 bases, with 11 bases spanning the gap. The CDR3 sequence: CASRLAAATNEKLFF. The CDR3 DNA reads TGTGCCAGCAGGTTGGCAGCCGCAACTAATGAAAAACTGTTTTTT.

This clonotype was detected many times. The chain combines TRBV7-3 with TRBJ2-1; no clear D gene. Trimming removed 4 bases from V and 5 bases from J, with 12 bases in between. The CDR3 totals 14 residues. CDR1 is SGHTA, CDR2 FQGTGA, per germline. This CDR3 is CASSSDLENNEQFF. Written as DNA, the CDR3 is TGTGCCAGCAGCTCCGATCTGGAGAACAATGAGCAGTTCTTC.

This clonotype was detected only a few times. The rearrangement links TRBV6-6 to TRBJ1-1; D gene ambiguous. The CDR3 is 14 amino acids. The germline V and J ends were trimmed by 0 bases and 7 bases, with 12 bases remaining between them. In germline, CDR1 is MNHNY, CDR2 SVGAGI (reference sequence). CDR3 in amino acids: CASSYSRGRVEAFF. The CDR3 nucleotides read TGTGCCAGCAGTTACTCGCGGGGAAGAGTTGAAGCTTTCTTT.

This clonotype has a count of ten or more. The chain uses TRBV5-1 and TRBJ1-4; D is ambiguous. Germline V gene data show CDR1 as SGHRS and CDR2 as YFSETQ. The CDR3 runs to 13 residues. Trimming removed 0 bases from V and 5 bases from J, with 5 bases in between. The CDR3: CASSLEGNEKLFF. The CDR3 DNA reads as TGCGCCAGCAGCTTGGAAGGAAATGAAAAACTGTTTTTT.

This clonotype was observed at least ten times. The rearrangement joins TRBV20-1 to TRBJ2-7, with 9 positions matching TRBD2. V trimming: 6 bases; J trimming: 4 bases; junction bases outside the gene matches: 34. Germline V gives CDR1 DFQATT, CDR2 SNEGSKA (reference sequence). The CDR3 consists of 22 residues. This CDR3 is CSADGLAPLEGIPNTRLYEQYF. The DNA of the CDR3 is TGCAGTGCCGATGGACTAGCGCCTTTGGAGGGAATTCCCAACACCCGCTTGTACGAGCAGTACTTC.

The chain has TRBV20-1 and TRBJ2-7, with a tentative D call TRBD1 (5 bases). The ends were cut back, 1 base at V and 3 bases at J, with 10 bases in the middle. CDR3 length: 13 residues. From germline, CDR1 is DFQATT and CDR2 SNEGSKA (reference sequence). CDR3 sequence: CSARGEGDYEQYF. CDR3 DNA: TGCAGTGCTAGAGGTGAAGGGGACTACGAGCAGTACTTC.

The chain carries TRBV5-1 and TRBJ1-1; D possibly corresponds to TRBD1 (6 bases). The CDR3 consists of 13 residues. The germline V gene has CDR1 SGHRS and CDR2 YFSETQ. Trimming left V 4 bases short and J 10 bases short, with 17 bases between. The CDR3 DNA is TGCGCCAGCAGCCATGAGGGGGGGTCGGGAGCTTTCTTT. Protein sequence: CASSHEGGSGAFF.

This chain links TRBV28 with TRBJ1-1; 8 bases match TRBD1. Germline trimming cut 4 bases from V and 0 bases from J; bases unmatched to any gene: 7. The germline gives CDR1 MDHEN, CDR2 SYDVKM. There are 16 residues in the CDR3. CDR3 bases: TGTGCCAGCAGTTACGGACAGGGTCTACTGAACACTGAAGCTTTCTTT. Amino acids: CASSYGQGLLNTEAFF.

This clonotype has more than one count but fewer than ten. This rearrangement joins TRBV5-6 to TRBJ2-2, with a possible D match to TRBD2 (6 bases). CDR3 length: 16 amino acids. V was shortened by 0 bases and J by 5 bases, with 14 bases between the two germline ends. The germline V gene has CDR1 SGHDT and CDR2 YYEEEE. CDR3 residues: CASSLVDGGRTGELFF. In DNA, the CDR3 is TGTGCCAGCAGCTTGGTCGACGGGGGTCGGACCGGGGAGCTGTTTTTT.

This clonotype was picked up many times. The CDR3 region has the DNA TGTGCCACCTCGGGGGACAGAGGTTATGGCTACACCTTC. Translated, it gives CATSGDRGYGYTF. The rearrangement links TRBV28 to TRBJ1-2; 7 nucleotides align to TRBD1. Germline V CDR1 and CDR2: MDHEN, SYDVKM. The CDR3 spans 13 residues. The trim removed 10 bases at V and 5 bases at J, leaving 10 bases unmatched.

This rearrangement joins TRBV9 to TRBJ1-5, with D hard to call. This CDR3 contains 14 residues. Germline assignment: CDR1 SGDLS and CDR2 YYNGEE. The ends were cut back, 0 bases at V and 0 bases at J, with 4 bases in the middle. CDR3: CASSVGNSNQPQHF. The CDR3, as DNA: TGTGCCAGCAGCGTAGGGAATAGCAATCAGCCCCAGCATTTT.

This clonotype has ten or more counts. The V call is TRBV12-3 or TRBV12-4, the J call TRBJ2-7, with 10 bases identical to TRBD1. The CDR3 totals 15 residues. V gave up 4 bases and J gave up 5 bases; unmatched junction bases: 8. This CDR3 is CASSSGQGVPNEQYF. The CDR3 coding sequence is TGTGCCAGCAGTTCCGGACAGGGGGTACCCAACGAGCAGTACTTC.

This clonotype appeared a few times. The chain couples TRBV6-1 to TRBJ1-4; D gene uncertain. Germline CDR1 and CDR2: MNHNS and SASEGT. The CDR3 has 18 residues. With 2 bases removed from V and 5 bases from J, the gap between germline ends came to 21 bases. CDR3 nucleotides: TGTGCCAGCAGTGAATTAAGGCATTCCCGGAGAGTCAATGAAAAACTGTTTTTT. It yields the protein CASSELRHSRRVNEKLFF.

V usage is TRBV28 and J usage is TRBJ1-1; D might be TRBD1 (5 bases). V was clipped by 5 bases and J by 0 bases, with 16 bases between them. The CDR3 contains 16 residues. Germline CDR1 MDHEN, CDR2 SYDVKM. CDR3 bases: TGTGCCAGCAGTCCCCCCGGACAACCGATGAACACTGAAGCTTTCTTT. Its protein product is CASSPPGQPMNTEAFF.

There are many counts of this clonotype. This sequence joins TRBV29-1 and TRBJ2-1; D assignment may be TRBD1 or TRBD2 (5 bases each). This CDR3 region has 16 residues. Germline CDR1 SQVTM, CDR2 ANQGSEA. V shed 3 bases and J shed 0 bases, with 15 bases lying between them. The CDR3 sequence is CSVDGTRGSSYNEQFF. The DNA of the CDR3 is TGCAGCGTTGACGGGACCCGAGGGAGCTCCTACAATGAGCAGTTCTTC.

In its sample, this clonotype was seen many times. The CDR3 DNA reads TGTGCCAGCAGTATCGATAAGTGGGCAGATACGCAGTATTTT. It codes for CASSIDKWADTQYF. This chain connects TRBV28 to TRBJ2-3, with D unresolved. Germline CDR1 reads MDHEN; CDR2 reads SYDVKM. The CDR3 totals 14 residues. Trimming pared 5 bases from V and 4 bases from J, leaving 13 bases between. The variable domain in full, completed from reference TRBV28 and TRBJ2-3, reads DVKVTQSSRYLVKRTGEKVFLECVQDMDHENMFWYRQDPGLGLRLIYFSYDVKMKEKGDIPEGYSVSREKKERFSLILESASTNQTSMYLCASSIDKWADTQYFGPGTRLTVL.

This clonotype was seen only a few times. CDR3 in amino acids: CASSSKIGGSGYEQYF. As DNA, the CDR3 is TGTGCCAGCAGCTCGAAGATAGGAGGTAGCGGCTACGAGCAGTACTTC. The chain couples TRBV4-2 to TRBJ2-7, with D perhaps matching TRBD2 (6 bases). Germline V gene lookup returns CDR1 LGHNA and CDR2 YNFKEQ. The CDR3 contains 16 residues. V lost 5 bases and J 3 bases, leaving 20 bases between the germline ends.

This clonotype has a handful of counts. It may be a read error: a sequence one base away is much more abundant. J is TRBJ1-5 and V is TRBV18, with D tentatively TRBD1 (6 bases). The ends were cut back, 1 base at V and 4 bases at J, with 11 bases in the middle. This CDR3 has 15 residues. In germline, CDR1 is KGHSH, CDR2 LQKENI. The CDR3 reads CASSPRGARNQPQHF. The CDR3 DNA reads TGTGCCAGCTCACCACGGGGGGCTCGAAATCAGCCCCAGCATTTT.

The rearrangement joins TRBV4-1 to TRBJ1-1; 12 nucleotides align to TRBD1. CDR3 length: 16 amino acids. In germline, CDR1 is MGHRA, CDR2 YSYEKL. Germline trimming cut 3 bases from V and 4 bases from J; bases unmatched to any gene: 6. CDR3 in amino acids: CASSHRDRGQFTEAFF. CDR3 nucleotides: TGCGCCAGCAGCCACCGGGACAGGGGGCAGTTCACTGAAGCTTTCTTT.

This clonotype was detected many times. V usage is TRBV7-9 and J usage is TRBJ2-1, with TRBD2 matching 12 bases. V shed 5 bases, J shed 7 bases, and the junction held 6 bases outside the gene matches. This CDR3 is 15 amino acids long. Looked up from germline, CDR1 is SEHNR and CDR2 is FQNEAQ (reference sequence). The CDR3 loop is CASSVTSGSANEQFF. The CDR3 DNA is TGTGCCAGCAGCGTGACTAGCGGGAGTGCTAATGAGCAGTTCTTC.

Ten or more counts support this clonotype. The V call is TRBV6-1, the J call TRBJ2-5, with TRBD2 matching over 8 bases. J gave up 4 bases and V 5 bases, and 9 bases lay outside the gene matches. CDR1 and CDR2 (germline): MNHNS, SASEGT. The CDR3 runs 15 residues. This chain's CDR3 is CASSYPTSGRETQYF. CDR3 DNA sequence: TGTGCCAGCAGTTACCCCACTAGCGGTAGAGAGACCCAGTACTTC.

V usage is TRBV5-5 and J usage is TRBJ2-1, with TRBD2 matching over 13 bases. From germline, CDR1 is SGHKS and CDR2 YYEKEE (reference sequence). The CDR3 covers 15 residues. V gave up 4 bases and J gave up 8 bases; unmatched junction bases: 6. In nucleotides, the CDR3 is TGTGCCAGCAGCATACGGACTAGCGGGAGCCATGAGCAGTTCTTC. As protein: CASSIRTSGSHEQFF.